These 11 T cell receptor beta chains came from one sample sequenced in a study of shared clonotypes between healthy human individuals. Sequencing used immunoSEQ multiplex PCR; TCRdb keeps in-frame clones, though not all of them. The sample contains under 1,100,000 clones, around 78% of which appear only once. Sequencing was done on a sample of memory CD4+ T cells from PBMCs. The subset is: CD45RA-negative fraction. The source of these receptors is a young man in good health. Some clones in this sample may be carry-over from other donors' samples.

This chain links TRBV28 with TRBJ1-2; D may be TRBD1 (5 bases). The V gene's germline CDR1 is MDHEN and CDR2 SYDVKM. CDR3 size: 14 residues. Deletions cut 0 bases from V and 3 bases from J, with 8 bases between. This CDR3 reads CASSLWVTDYGYTF. CDR3 bases: TGTGCCAGCAGTTTATGGGTGACAGACTATGGCTACACCTTC.

The chain uses TRBV5-5 and TRBJ2-2; 9 bases are a match to TRBD2. Germline values: CDR1 SGHKS, CDR2 YYEKEE (reference sequence). The CDR3 loop spans 14 amino acids. J was trimmed by 3 bases and V by 4 bases; bases with no gene match: 1. The CDR3 bases are TGTGCCAGCAGCAGACTAGCGGACACCGGGGAGCTGTTTTTT. This sequence encodes CASSRLADTGELFF.

This sequence joins TRBV6-5 and TRBJ2-1; TRBD1 matches 8 bases. Trimming at V came to 7 bases and at J to 7 bases, leaving 12 bases not matched to a gene. Germline CDR1 is MNHEY and CDR2 is SVGAGI. This CDR3 comprises 15 residues. In DNA form, the CDR3 reads TGTGCCAGCACCGTAAGACAGGGGACGGGGAATGAGCAGTTCTTC. This sequence encodes CASTVRQGTGNEQFF.

This sequence joins TRBV18 and TRBJ2-7; 9 bases align to TRBD2. The trim removed 6 bases at V and 4 bases at J, leaving 7 bases unmatched. Germline values: CDR1 KGHSH, CDR2 LQKENI. The CDR3 covers 14 residues. The CDR3 bases are TGTGCCAGCTCGGCTAGCGGGACGTCATACGAGCAGTACTTC. It encodes CASSASGTSYEQYF.

The chain employs TRBV7-2 and TRBJ2-3, with TRBD2 identical over 12 bases. J was trimmed by 6 bases and V by 5 bases; bases with no gene match: 9. In germline, CDR1 is SGHTA, CDR2 FQGNSA. The CDR3 sequence is 16 residues long. Written as DNA, the CDR3 is TGTGCCAGCAGCCATCTAGCGGGAGGGGGATCCGATACGCAGTATTTT. Its protein is CASSHLAGGGSDTQYF.

This clone has a single count. This rearrangement joins TRBV19 to TRBJ1-3; tentatively, D is TRBD1 (6 bases). The CDR3 covers 16 residues. V gave up 7 bases and J gave up 0 bases, with 16 bases separating them. The V gene's germline CDR1 is LNHDA and CDR2 SQIVND (reference sequence). CDR3 DNA sequence: TGTGCCAGTACCACCCCCAGGGGAAGCTCTGGAAACACCATATATTTT. It yields the protein CASTTPRGSSGNTIYF.

The V call is TRBV6-1, the J call TRBJ2-7, with D possibly matching TRBD2 (6 bases). Trimming removed 3 bases at V and 1 base at J, with 16 bases between. Germline-derived CDR1 and CDR2 are MNHNS and SASEGT. The CDR3 loop spans 16 amino acids. CDR3 protein: CASSEEGSRDSYEQYF. In nucleotides, the CDR3 is TGTGCCAGCAGTGAGGAGGGTAGCAGGGATTCCTACGAGCAGTACTTC.

Comments on this clone: The same CDR3 also results from other DNA sequences found in this sample. V is TRBV6-5 and J is TRBJ2-3; TRBD1 matches 10 bases. Looked up from germline, CDR1 is MNHEY and CDR2 is SVGAGI. V gave up 4 bases and J gave up 3 bases; unmatched junction bases: 1. The CDR3 has 14 amino acids. CDR3 sequence: CASSWDRGTDTQYF. Here the CDR3 DNA reads TGTGCCAGCAGTTGGGACAGGGGAACAGATACGCAGTATTTT.

The CDR3 DNA reads as TGCGCCAGCAGTGTTCATCGTGAGCAGTTCTTC. It is translated as CASSVHREQFF. The chain employs TRBV10-2 and TRBJ2-1; the D is unclear. CDR1 is WSHSY, CDR2 SAAADI, per germline. V shed 4 bases and J shed 9 bases, with 7 bases lying between them. The CDR3 covers 11 residues.

The chain has TRBV15 and TRBJ2-2; tentative D call: TRBD1 (6 bases). V was clipped by 1 base and J by 0 bases, with 6 bases between them. Per germline, CDR1 LNHNV and CDR2 YYDKDF (reference sequence). This CDR3 region has 15 residues. CDR3 region: CATSRGGPNTGELFF. CDR3 bases: TGTGCCACCAGCAGAGGGGGGCCGAACACCGGGGAGCTGTTTTTT.

This clone was seen once. The J gene is TRBJ2-3, the V gene TRBV4-2, with 12 bases lining up with TRBD2. The germline V gene has CDR1 LGHNA and CDR2 YNFKEQ. The CDR3 has 18 residues. The trim removed 0 bases at V and 6 bases at J, leaving 10 bases unmatched. The CDR3 reads CASSQDPLAGGLFDTQYF. In DNA, the CDR3 is TGTGCCAGCAGCCAAGACCCACTAGCGGGAGGCTTGTTTGATACGCAGTATTTT.